This T cell receptor (beta chain) was recorded in a study of spatial heterogeneity in lung cancer (dated by TCRdb to about 2019). Describing the broader study: The donors were 72 patients from the lung TRACERx cohort who had early-stage, untreated non-small cell lung cancer. Follow-up PBMC samples were sequenced whenever available, with a median time to follow-up of approximately 23 months after resection. Beta-chain transcripts were consistently detected in greater numbers than alpha-chain transcripts, which likely reflected higher beta-chain transcript abundance. In the raw uncorrected reads, each unique combination of TCR and UMI appeared on average more than ten times. TCR alpha and beta repertoires were quantitatively compared across multiple tumor regions, matched nontumor lung and blood in non-small cell lung cancer. TCR repertoire features were related to nonsynonymous mutation counts determined by whole-exome sequencing of tumor tissue. Both alpha and beta chains were TCR-sequenced in 220 or so tumor regions, approximately 68 matched nontumor lung samples and over 55 PBMC samples obtained at surgery. The paper's findings and limits, for the study overall: Only around 15 patients were included in comparisons of baseline and follow-up blood repertoires. Confirming at a functional level the hypothesis that regional TCRs recognize regional mutations was considered to require additional single-cell paired TCR alpha and beta sequencing. Ubiquitous expanded tumor TCRs were found in blood more often at tumor resection than at routine follow-up.

This clonotype was counted ten times or more. Its target antigen remains unknown. The sample holds no much larger clone one base away, and base qualities are not on file. The receptor library was made with 5' RACE. Sequencing relied on a NextSeq 500. The TCR library protocol attached a unique molecular identifier to each TCR cDNA molecule to allow correction of PCR and sequencing errors. The authors' analysis ran thus. Decombinator tools were used for TCR identification, UMI-based error correction and CDR3 extraction. Expanded TCRs were defined as those above a frequency of 2 per 1,000, corresponding to the top 1% of the tumor frequency distribution. Renyi diversity was calculated using the R vegan package after each repertoire was subsampled 100 times to 5,000 TCRs. To build CDR3 similarity networks, amino acid triplet string-kernel similarity was used, and CDR3s were connected when their pairwise similarity was above 0.82. The public reads were run again by TCRdb, first through fastp at Q25 and then through MiXCR, and only productive beta chains were kept. Here each entry gathers all rows of one CDR3 protein and keeps the most common genes and DNA. The V and J calls were not made by the authors but by TCRdb's processing. The sample profile shows 20,000 or so distinct CDR3 sequences; 10% of them were found once. Clones ranked in the top ten supply roughly a third of the sample.

The time point label, read with the paper, signifies: blood at routine non-recurrence follow-up after resection. Without any cell sorting, TCR sequencing was performed on whole RNA extracted either from tumor and nontumor lung tissue or from cryopreserved PBMC samples. Only patients with enough RNA available from two or more tumor regions were chosen for TCR sequencing. The CDR3 goes from the cysteine to the phenylalanine over 14 residues. Of the read, only the CDR3 DNA is kept; its 42 bases are in frame from base 1. V ends up 6 bases short and J 2 bases short, with an unmatched junction base count of 4. The CDR1 and CDR2 encoded by the germline V gene are MNHEY and SVGAGI.

This TCR was sampled from a female donor with early-stage non-small cell lung cancer. The rearrangement combines TRBV6-5 with TRBJ1-3; the junction holds 7 bases that match TRBD1. Sequenced material: PBMCs, taken at follow-up. Here the CDR3 is given as CASRQGLTGNTIYF. The nucleotides are TGTGCCAGCAGACAGGGGTTGACTGGAAACACCATATATTTT.